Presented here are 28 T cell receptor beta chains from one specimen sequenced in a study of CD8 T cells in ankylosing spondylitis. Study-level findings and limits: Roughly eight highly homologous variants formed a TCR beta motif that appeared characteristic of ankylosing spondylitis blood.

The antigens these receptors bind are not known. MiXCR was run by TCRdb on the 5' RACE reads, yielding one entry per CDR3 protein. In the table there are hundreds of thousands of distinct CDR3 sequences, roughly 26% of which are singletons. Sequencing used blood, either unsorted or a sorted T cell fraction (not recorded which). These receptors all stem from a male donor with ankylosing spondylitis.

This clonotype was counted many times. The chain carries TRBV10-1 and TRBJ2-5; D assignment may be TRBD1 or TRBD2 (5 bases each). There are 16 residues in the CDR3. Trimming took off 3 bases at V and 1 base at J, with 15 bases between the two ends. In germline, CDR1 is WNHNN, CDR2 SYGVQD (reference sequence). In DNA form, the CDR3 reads TGCGCCAGCAGTGACCCTTCGGGGCAGGGCCAAGAGACCCAGTACTTC. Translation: CASSDPSGQGQETQYF.

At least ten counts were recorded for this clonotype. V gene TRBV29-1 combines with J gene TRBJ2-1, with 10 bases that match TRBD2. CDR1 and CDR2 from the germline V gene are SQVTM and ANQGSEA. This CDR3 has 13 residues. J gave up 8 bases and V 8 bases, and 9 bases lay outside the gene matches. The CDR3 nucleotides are TGCAGCCAGCGGGAGGGTCCTCAGGATGAGCAGTTCTTC. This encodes CSQREGPQDEQFF.

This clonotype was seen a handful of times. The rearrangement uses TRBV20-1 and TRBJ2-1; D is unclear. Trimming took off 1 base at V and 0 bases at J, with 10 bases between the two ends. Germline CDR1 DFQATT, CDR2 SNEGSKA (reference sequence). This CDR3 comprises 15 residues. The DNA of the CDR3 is TGCAGTGCTAGAGTGACGTCGAGCTCCTACAATGAGCAGTTCTTC. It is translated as CSARVTSSSYNEQFF.

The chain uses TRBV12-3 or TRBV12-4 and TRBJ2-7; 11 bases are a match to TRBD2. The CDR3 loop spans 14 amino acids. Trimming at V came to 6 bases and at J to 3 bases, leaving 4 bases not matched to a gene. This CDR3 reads CASSPTSGNYEQYF. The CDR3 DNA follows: TGTGCCAGCAGCCCGACTAGCGGGAACTACGAGCAGTACTTC.

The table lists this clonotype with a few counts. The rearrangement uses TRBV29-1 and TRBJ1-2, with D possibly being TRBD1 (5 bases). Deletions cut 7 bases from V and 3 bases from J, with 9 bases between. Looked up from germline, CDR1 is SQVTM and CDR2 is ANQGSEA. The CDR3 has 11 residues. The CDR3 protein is CSGEGYYGYTF. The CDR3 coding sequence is TGCAGCGGTGAGGGGTACTATGGCTACACCTTC.

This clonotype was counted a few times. Here the CDR3 DNA reads TGCAGTGCTAGGGATGTGGGACGGCGGAGCACAGATACGCAGTATTTT. Translated: CSARDVGRRSTDTQYF. The genes are TRBV20-1 and TRBJ2-3, with D possibly being TRBD1 or TRBD2 (5 bases each). Trimming shortened V by 3 bases and J by 0 bases, and 16 bases separated the two germline ends. Germline V CDR1 and CDR2: DFQATT, SNEGSKA (reference sequence). CDR3 length: 16 residues.

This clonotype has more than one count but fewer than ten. CDR3 loop: CSATPGLEINEQFF. In nucleotides, the CDR3 is TGCAGTGCTACCCCGGGACTAGAGATTAATGAGCAGTTCTTC. J is TRBJ2-1 and V is TRBV20-1; 8 nucleotides align to TRBD2. Unmatched junction bases numbered 9, after V lost 4 bases and J lost 7 bases. Germline V lookup: CDR1 DFQATT, CDR2 SNEGSKA (reference sequence). CDR3 length: 14 residues.

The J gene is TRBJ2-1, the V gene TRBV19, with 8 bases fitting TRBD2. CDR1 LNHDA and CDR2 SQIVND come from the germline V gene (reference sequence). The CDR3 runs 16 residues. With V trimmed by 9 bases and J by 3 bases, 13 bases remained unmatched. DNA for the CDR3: TGTGCCAGCCGCGGGGCAACTAGCGGACACTACAATGAGCAGTTCTTC. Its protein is CASRGATSGHYNEQFF.

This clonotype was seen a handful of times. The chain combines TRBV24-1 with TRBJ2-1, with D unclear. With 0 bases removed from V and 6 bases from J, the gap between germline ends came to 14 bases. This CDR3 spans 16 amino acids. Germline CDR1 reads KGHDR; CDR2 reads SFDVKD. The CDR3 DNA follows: TGTGCCACCAGTGATTTGGGAGCCCCACACGGCAATGAGCAGTTCTTC. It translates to CATSDLGAPHGNEQFF.

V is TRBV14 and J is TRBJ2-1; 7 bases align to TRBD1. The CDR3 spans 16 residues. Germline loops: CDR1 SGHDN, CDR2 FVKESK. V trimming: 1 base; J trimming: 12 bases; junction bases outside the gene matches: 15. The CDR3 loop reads CASSQASGGNFYRQFF. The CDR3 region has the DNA TGTGCCAGCAGCCAAGCCTCAGGGGGAAATTTTTACCGGCAGTTCTTC.

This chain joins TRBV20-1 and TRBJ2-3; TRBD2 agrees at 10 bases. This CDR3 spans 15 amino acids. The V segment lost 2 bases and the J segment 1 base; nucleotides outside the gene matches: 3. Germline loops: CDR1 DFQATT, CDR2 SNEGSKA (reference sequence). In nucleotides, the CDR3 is TGCAGTGCTAGAATGCTAGCGGGAGGCACAGATACGCAGTATTTT. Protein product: CSARMLAGGTDTQYF.

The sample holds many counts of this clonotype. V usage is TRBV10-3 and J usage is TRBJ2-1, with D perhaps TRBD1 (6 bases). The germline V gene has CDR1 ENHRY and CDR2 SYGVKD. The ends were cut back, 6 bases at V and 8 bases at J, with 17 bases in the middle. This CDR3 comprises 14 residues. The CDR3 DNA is TGTGCCATCAGACCAATTACAGGGAGTGATGAGCAGTTCTTC. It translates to CAIRPITGSDEQFF.

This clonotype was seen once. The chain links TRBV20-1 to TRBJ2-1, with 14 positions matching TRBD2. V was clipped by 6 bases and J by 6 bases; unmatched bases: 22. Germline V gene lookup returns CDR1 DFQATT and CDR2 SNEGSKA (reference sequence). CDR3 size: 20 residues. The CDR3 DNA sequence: TGCAGTGCAAGCAATCCGGGACTAGCGGGAGCCTACCTCCACGCCAATGAGCAGTTCTTC. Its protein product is CSASNPGLAGAYLHANEQFF.

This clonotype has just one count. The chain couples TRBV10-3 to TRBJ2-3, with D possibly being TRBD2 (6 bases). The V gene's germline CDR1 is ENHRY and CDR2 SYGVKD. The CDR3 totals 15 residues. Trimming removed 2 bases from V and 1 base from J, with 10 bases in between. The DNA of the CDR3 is TGTGCCATCAGTGAGCGGTCTAGCGGCACAGATACGCAGTATTTT. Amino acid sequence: CAISERSSGTDTQYF.

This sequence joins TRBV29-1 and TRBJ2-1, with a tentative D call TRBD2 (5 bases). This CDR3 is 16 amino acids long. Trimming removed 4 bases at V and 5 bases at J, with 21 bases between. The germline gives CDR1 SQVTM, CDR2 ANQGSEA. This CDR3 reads CSVGGIGVFWDNEQFF. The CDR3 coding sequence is TGCAGCGTTGGGGGTATCGGGGTATTCTGGGACAATGAGCAGTTCTTC.

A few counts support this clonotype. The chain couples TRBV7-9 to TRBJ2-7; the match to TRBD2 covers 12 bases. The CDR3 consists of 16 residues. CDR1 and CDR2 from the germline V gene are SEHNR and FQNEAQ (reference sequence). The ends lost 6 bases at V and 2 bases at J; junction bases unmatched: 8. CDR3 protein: CASRSALAGGPYEQYF. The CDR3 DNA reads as TGTGCCAGCAGGTCAGCCCTAGCGGGAGGGCCCTACGAGCAGTACTTC.

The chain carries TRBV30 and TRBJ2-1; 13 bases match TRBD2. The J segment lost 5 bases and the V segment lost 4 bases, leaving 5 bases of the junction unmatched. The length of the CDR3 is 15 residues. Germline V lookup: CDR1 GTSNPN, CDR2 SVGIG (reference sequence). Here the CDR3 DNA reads TGTGCCTGGATCACCGGGACTAGCGGGGACAATGAGCAGTTCTTC. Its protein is CAWITGTSGDNEQFF.

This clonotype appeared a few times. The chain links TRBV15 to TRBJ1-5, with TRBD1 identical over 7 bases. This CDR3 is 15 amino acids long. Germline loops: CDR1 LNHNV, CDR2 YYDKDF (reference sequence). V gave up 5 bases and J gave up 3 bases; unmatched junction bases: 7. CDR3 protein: CATSRRQGLNQPQHF. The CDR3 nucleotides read TGTGCCACCAGCCGTAGACAGGGCCTCAATCAGCCCCAGCATTTT.

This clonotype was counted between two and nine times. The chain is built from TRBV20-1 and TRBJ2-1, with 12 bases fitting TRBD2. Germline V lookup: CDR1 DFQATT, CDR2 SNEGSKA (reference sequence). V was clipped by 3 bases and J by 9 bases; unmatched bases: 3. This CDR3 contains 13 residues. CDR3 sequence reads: CSARTSGSGEQFF. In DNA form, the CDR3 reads TGCAGTGCTAGGACTAGCGGGAGTGGTGAGCAGTTCTTC.

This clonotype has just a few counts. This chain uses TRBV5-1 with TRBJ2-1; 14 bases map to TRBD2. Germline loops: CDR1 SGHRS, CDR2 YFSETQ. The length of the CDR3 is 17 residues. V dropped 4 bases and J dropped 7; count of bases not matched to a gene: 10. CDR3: CASSGSTSGRVTNEQFF. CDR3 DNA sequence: TGCGCCAGCAGCGGATCGACTAGCGGGAGGGTTACTAATGAGCAGTTCTTC.

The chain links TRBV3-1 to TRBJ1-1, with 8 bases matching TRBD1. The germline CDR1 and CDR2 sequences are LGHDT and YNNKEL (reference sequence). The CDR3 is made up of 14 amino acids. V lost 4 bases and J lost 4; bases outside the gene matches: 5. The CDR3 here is CASSPTQGGTEAFF. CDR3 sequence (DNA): TGTGCCAGCAGCCCGACACAGGGGGGCACTGAAGCTTTCTTT.

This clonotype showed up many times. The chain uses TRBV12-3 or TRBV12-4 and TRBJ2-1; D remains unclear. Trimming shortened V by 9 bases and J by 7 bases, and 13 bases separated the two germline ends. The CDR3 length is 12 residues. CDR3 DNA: TGTGCCAGTTCGATTCTAGGGAATGAGCAGTTCTTC. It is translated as CASSILGNEQFF.

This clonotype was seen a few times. CDR3 amino acids: CSKGVHNEQFF. Written as DNA, the CDR3 is TGCAGCAAGGGGGTTCACAATGAGCAGTTCTTC. The chain employs TRBV29-1 and TRBJ2-1; tentative D call: TRBD1 (6 bases). Germline V gene sequence: CDR1 SQVTM, CDR2 ANQGSEA. The CDR3 contains 11 residues. Trimming took off 8 bases at V and 5 bases at J, with 10 bases between the two ends.

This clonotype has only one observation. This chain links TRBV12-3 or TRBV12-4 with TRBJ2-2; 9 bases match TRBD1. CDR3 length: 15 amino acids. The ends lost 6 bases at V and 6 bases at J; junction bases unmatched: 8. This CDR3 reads CASRGGTGYSGELFF. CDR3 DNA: TGTGCCAGCAGAGGAGGGACAGGGTATTCCGGGGAGCTGTTTTTT.

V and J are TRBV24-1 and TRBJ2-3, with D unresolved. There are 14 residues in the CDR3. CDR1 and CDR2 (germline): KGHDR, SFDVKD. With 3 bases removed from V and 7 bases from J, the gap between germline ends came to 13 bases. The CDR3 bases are TGTGCCACCAGTGATGCGGACGGGTTCTATACGCAGTATTTT. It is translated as CATSDADGFYTQYF.

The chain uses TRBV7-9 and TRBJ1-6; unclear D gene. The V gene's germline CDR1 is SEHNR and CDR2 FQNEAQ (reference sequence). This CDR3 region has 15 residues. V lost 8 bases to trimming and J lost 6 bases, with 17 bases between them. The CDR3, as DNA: TGTGCCAGCGTACCCCGGACGGATCCTAATTCACCCCTCCACTTT. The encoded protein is CASVPRTDPNSPLHF.

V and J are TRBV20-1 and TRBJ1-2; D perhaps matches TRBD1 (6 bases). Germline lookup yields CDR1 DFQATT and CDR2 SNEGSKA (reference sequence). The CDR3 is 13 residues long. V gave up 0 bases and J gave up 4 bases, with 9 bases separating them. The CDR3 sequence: CSARDEGGYGYTF. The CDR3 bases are TGCAGTGCTAGAGATGAGGGGGGCTATGGCTACACCTTC.

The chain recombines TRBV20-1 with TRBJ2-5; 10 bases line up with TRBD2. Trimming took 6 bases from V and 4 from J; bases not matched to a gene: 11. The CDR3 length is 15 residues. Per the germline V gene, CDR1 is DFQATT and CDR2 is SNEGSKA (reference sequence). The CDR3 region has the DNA TGCAGTGCCCCGGAGAGCGGGAGGGCCCGAGAGACCCAGTACTTC. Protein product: CSAPESGRARETQYF.